What follows is one T cell receptor beta chain and its context. The source of the sample is a study of blood T cell repertoires in COVID-19. Using immunoSEQ multiplex PCR, the repertoire was profiled, and TCRdb retains in-frame clones only, with some absent. The sample records roughly 180,000 clones, 84% being singletons. The CDR3 spans 16 residues. The V end was cut by 2 bases, the J end by 2 bases, with 13 bases between. Germline V gene data show CDR1 as SEHNR and CDR2 as FQNEAQ (reference sequence). The chain recombines TRBV7-9 with TRBJ1-3; D call uncertain. The sample taken for sequencing was peripheral blood. This clonotype originated in a human donor in a cohort sampled during active COVID-19. The CDR3 nucleotides are TGTGCCAGCAGCTTATTCGGGGTGTTGGCTGGAAACACCATATATTTT. It yields the protein CASSLFGVLAGNTIYF. Filled out from reference TRBV7-9 and TRBJ1-3, the complete variable domain reads DTGVSQNPRHKITKRGQNVTFRCDPISEHNRLYWYRQTLGQGPEFLTYFQNEAQLEKSRLLSDRFSAERPKGSFSTLEIQRTEQGDSAMYLCASSLFGVLAGNTIYFGEGSWLTVV.